Each of the 18 T cell receptor beta chains below was sequenced from the same sample in a study of blood T cells in healthy people across ages. For the second PCR, which ran for about 7 to 11 cycles, a sample-barcoded 5' primer and a J-beta primer mix were used. TCRdb re-called the 5' RACE reads with MiXCR, one entry per CDR3 protein. The sample includes around 990,000 distinct CDR3 sequences, 35% to 45% seen only once; the top ten take around 12%. The material sequenced was blood. The receptors stem from a man between 18 and 35 years old in good health.

This rearrangement joins TRBV9 to TRBJ1-1, with 7 nucleotides matching TRBD1. Germline CDR1 SGDLS, CDR2 YYNGEE. Trimming at V came to 4 bases and at J to 1 base, leaving 10 bases not matched to a gene. CDR3 length: 16 amino acids. Here the CDR3 DNA reads TGTGCCAGCAGCCCCGTCGGGACAGTGGCGAACACTGAAGCTTTCTTT. Protein: CASSPVGTVANTEAFF.

The V and J genes are TRBV28 and TRBJ2-1; 12 bases map to TRBD1. V was pared by 3 bases and J by 9 bases, with 9 bases of the junction left unmatched. CDR1 is MDHEN, CDR2 SYDVKM, per germline. The CDR3 spans 16 residues. Here the CDR3 DNA reads TGTGCCAGCAGTTTTCGGGACAGGGGGCATACCATTGAGCAGTTCTTC. Translating gives CASSFRDRGHTIEQFF.

The chain employs TRBV12-3 or TRBV12-4 and TRBJ1-4, with D hard to call. Trimming removed 2 bases at V and 0 bases at J, with 10 bases between. The CDR3 loop spans 16 amino acids. CDR3 sequence (DNA): TGTGCCAGCAGTTTAAGAGGGCAAACAACTAATGAAAAACTGTTTTTT. Its protein product is CASSLRGQTTNEKLFF.

This chain connects TRBV25-1 to TRBJ2-7; D is uncertain. Trimming took 2 bases from V and 2 from J, leaving 7 bases between them. The CDR3 is 13 residues long. Germline V gene sequence: CDR1 MGHDK, CDR2 SYGVNS. The CDR3 DNA reads TGTGCCAGCAGTGAAAACAGTCCCTACGAGCAGTACTTC. This translates into CASSENSPYEQYF.

The genes are TRBV5-1 and TRBJ1-4; D is possibly TRBD1 (5 bases). The CDR3 consists of 14 residues. The V end was cut by 4 bases, the J end by 6 bases, with 13 bases between. The germline V gene has CDR1 SGHRS and CDR2 YFSETQ. The CDR3 here is CASSEGLGDEKLFF. In DNA form, the CDR3 reads TGCGCCAGCAGCGAGGGGCTTGGGGATGAAAAACTGTTTTTT.

The gene calls are TRBV6-2 or TRBV6-3 and TRBJ1-2; D possibly corresponds to TRBD1 (6 bases). The CDR3 sequence is 15 residues long. The ends were cut back, 5 bases at V and 6 bases at J, with 19 bases in the middle. Germline lookup yields CDR1 MNHEY and CDR2 SVGEGT. The CDR3 reads CASSRTARQVDGYTF. The DNA of the CDR3 is TGTGCCAGCAGTCGGACAGCCCGACAGGTCGATGGCTACACCTTC.

The chain employs TRBV29-1 and TRBJ2-4; 10 positions agree with TRBD2. Germline loops: CDR1 SQVTM, CDR2 ANQGSEA. The length of the CDR3 is 14 residues. V trimming: 5 bases; J trimming: 13 bases; junction bases outside the gene matches: 14. CDR3 nucleotide sequence: TGCAGCGTTCGGACTAGCGGTAACTCCCTTGAGCAGTACTTC. Translated: CSVRTSGNSLEQYF.

The J gene is TRBJ2-3, the V gene TRBV20-1, with 9 bases identical to TRBD2. Germline assignment: CDR1 DFQATT and CDR2 SNEGSKA (reference sequence). The CDR3 totals 14 residues. V was pared by 5 bases and J by 5 bases, with 8 bases of the junction left unmatched. The DNA of the CDR3 is TGCAGTGCTGGCGGGGGGGCAGTGAGAGATACGCAGTATTTT. It encodes CSAGGGAVRDTQYF.

The genes are TRBV7-9 and TRBJ1-2; D possibly corresponds to TRBD1 (6 bases). Germline V gives CDR1 SEHNR, CDR2 FQNEAQ (reference sequence). V lost 5 bases and J 8 bases, leaving 21 bases between the germline ends. This CDR3 comprises 15 residues. The CDR3 nucleotides read TGTGCCAGCAGCCCCCGACAGGTTTCCTTGTTGGGCTACACCTTC. As protein: CASSPRQVSLLGYTF.

In its sample, this clonotype was seen a few times. This chain connects TRBV20-1 to TRBJ2-1; 7 nucleotides match TRBD2. The V and J ends lost 0 bases and 5 bases, in that order; junction bases with no gene match: 10. Germline CDR1 is DFQATT and CDR2 is SNEGSKA (reference sequence). This CDR3 region has 16 residues. The chain's CDR3 is CSARDILGTTDNEQFF. The CDR3 DNA reads TGCAGTGCTAGAGATATTCTTGGGACTACCGACAATGAGCAGTTCTTC.

Of note for this clonotype: One junction end disagrees with the germline gene, perhaps due to a read error. This chain links TRBV7-2 with TRBJ2-1, with D unclear. Germline CDR1 and CDR2: SGHTA and FQGNSA. The length of the CDR3 is 16 residues. In DNA, the CDR3 is TGTGCCGGCAGCTTAGGTGTTGGCGGCCAAGAGAATGAGCAGTTCTTC. It encodes CAGSLGVGGQENEQFF.

The rearrangement links TRBV3-1 to TRBJ1-5; TRBD1 might be the D (6 bases). V was cut by 1 base and J by 10 bases, with 11 bases left in between. The CDR3 contains 13 residues. Looked up from germline, CDR1 is LGHDT and CDR2 is YNNKEL (reference sequence). CDR3 sequence reads: CASSQVLGGPQHF. CDR3 sequence (DNA): TGTGCCAGCAGCCAAGTCTTGGGGGGCCCCCAGCATTTT.

The rearrangement links TRBV12-3 or TRBV12-4 to TRBJ1-1, with TRBD1 identical over 7 bases. V lost 5 bases and J lost 0; bases outside the gene matches: 6. The CDR3 runs to 15 residues. The CDR3 DNA follows: TGTGCCAGCAGTCGCCGGACAGGCATGAACACTGAAGCTTTCTTT. Residues: CASSRRTGMNTEAFF.

This clonotype was picked up one time. The chain couples TRBV5-1 to TRBJ1-1; perhaps TRBD1 as D (6 bases). The CDR3 consists of 16 residues. The ends were cut back, 3 bases at V and 1 base at J, with 16 bases in the middle. Germline V gene data show CDR1 as SGHRS and CDR2 as YFSETQ. In DNA form, the CDR3 reads TGCGCCAGCAGCTGGGGAGCGGAGGGGGGGAACACTGAAGCTTTCTTT. This encodes CASSWGAEGGNTEAFF.

The chain joins TRBV10-3 to TRBJ2-7; 7 bases agree with TRBD2. The germline CDR1 and CDR2 sequences are ENHRY and SYGVKD. Germline trimming cut 3 bases from V and 3 bases from J; bases unmatched to any gene: 8. The CDR3 has 15 amino acids. CDR3 sequence: CAISEGRGVGYEQYF. The CDR3, as DNA: TGTGCCATCAGTGAAGGTCGGGGGGTAGGCTACGAGCAGTACTTC.

This clonotype occurred a few times. The V call is TRBV20-1, the J call TRBJ2-7; D remains unclear. The CDR3 runs 15 residues. Germline assignment: CDR1 DFQATT and CDR2 SNEGSKA (reference sequence). V gave up 5 bases and J gave up 0 bases, with 17 bases separating them. CDR3 residues: CSALDGRQPSYEQYF. The CDR3 DNA is TGCAGTGCTCTAGACGGGCGACAACCCTCCTACGAGCAGTACTTC.

The chain links TRBV6-6 to TRBJ2-4; 8 positions match TRBD2. Germline CDR1 MNHNY, CDR2 SVGAGI (reference sequence). The length of the CDR3 is 14 residues. Losses at the gene ends were 3 bases for V and 4 bases for J; bases not matched to a gene: 2. The CDR3 nucleotides read TGTGCCAGCAGTTATCCGGGAGGGAAAAACATTCAGTACTTC. The encoded protein is CASSYPGGKNIQYF.

This clonotype came up a few times. This chain links TRBV9 with TRBJ1-4; no reliable D call. CDR1 is SGDLS and CDR2 is YYNGEE in the germline V gene. CDR3 length: 15 amino acids. V gave up 0 bases and J gave up 4 bases, with 10 bases separating them. DNA for the CDR3: TGTGCCAGCAGCGTAGGGGCAGCATTTAATGAAAAACTGTTTTTT. Protein sequence: CASSVGAAFNEKLFF.